This is a list of T cell receptor beta chains from one sample in a study of T cells in Graves' hyperthyroidism and ophthalmopathy. TCRdb recomputed calls from the multiplex PCR reads with MiXCR, one row per CDR3 protein. This table has more than 300,000 distinct CDR3 sequences, roughly 14% appearing once. Sequencing was performed on blood. The receptor source for this set is a woman aged 30 to 39 with Graves' ophthalmopathy. Both conserved end residues are part of each CDR3. The order of the fields is clone size, J gene, D gene, V gene, CDR3 DNA, CDR3 protein. A D gene is named only where the DNA matches it firmly. Size is stated for part of the rows, as once, few or many counts, or as a class when the clone is expanded.

few,TRBJ2-3,TRBD1,TRBV10-3,TGTGCCATCGGACAGGGGCGCACAGATACGCAGTATTTT,CAIGQGRTDTQYF
many,TRBJ1-5,TRBD1,TRBV12-3/TRBV12-4,TGTGCCAGCAGTGACGACAGGGGCCTCTATCAGCCCCAGCATTTT,CASSDDRGLYQPQHF
many,TRBJ1-1,-,TRBV3-1,TGTGCCAGCAGCCTTGGGGGCCTAGCCTCAGGTAGAGCTTTCTTT,CASSLGGLASGRAFF
many,TRBJ2-5,TRBD2,TRBV20-1,TGCAGTGTACGAGGCGGGAGCGGGGCGCACATACAAGAGACCCAGTACTTC,CSVRGGSGAHIQETQYF
few,TRBJ1-1,TRBD1,TRBV5-8,TGTGCCAGCAGCTTCGTGTCCGGGACAGGGCCAGCTGAAGCTTTCTTT,CASSFVSGTGPAEAFF
-,TRBJ2-1,TRBD1,TRBV7-2,TGTGCCAGCAGCTTAGCGGACCCGGGACAGGGCCATGAGCAGTTCTTC,CASSLADPGQGHEQFF
many,TRBJ2-1,-,TRBV12-3/TRBV12-4,TGTGCCAGCAGTTTAGGGCGGGGCCAATACAATGAGCAGTTCTTC,CASSLGRGQYNEQFF
-,TRBJ2-4,TRBD2,TRBV29-1,TGCAGCGTTGAAACTAGCGTCCCCAAAAACATTCAGTACTTC,CSVETSVPKNIQYF
many,TRBJ2-1,-,TRBV12-3/TRBV12-4,TGTGCCAGCAGTTTATACGGAGTGAGGAGCTACGAACTTACGGAGCAGTTCTTC,CASSLYGVRSYELTEQFF
many,TRBJ2-3,-,TRBV20-1,TGCAGTGCAACAGACCGGATTTCCTCGACAGATACGCAGTATTTT,CSATDRISSTDTQYF
few,TRBJ2-1,-,TRBV28,TGTGCCAGCGGGGGGGGGGCGTCCAATGAGCAGTTCTTC,CASGGGASNEQFF
many,TRBJ1-6,-,TRBV7-8,TGTGCCAGCAGCTTACTCGGCTCTTACTGGGCCTATTCACCCCTCCACTTT,CASSLLGSYWAYSPLHF
few,TRBJ2-2,-,TRBV7-2,TGTGCCAGCAGCTCCTTAAGACAGTTAACCGGGGAGCTGTTTTTT,CASSSLRQLTGELFF
many,TRBJ1-1,-,TRBV29-1,TGCAGCGTTGATGGTGCACGGGAGAACACTGAAGCTTTCTTT,CSVDGARENTEAFF
many,TRBJ2-1,-,TRBV5-5,TGTGCGGCCCTGCAGACCTACAATGAGCAGTTCTTC,CAALQTYNEQFF
many,TRBJ2-7,TRBD2,TRBV30,TGTGCCTGGAGTGGACTAGCGGGGAATTCGGACTACGAGCAGTACTTC,CAWSGLAGNSDYEQYF
many,TRBJ1-5,-,TRBV27,TGTGCCAGCAGCTCACGGGCCAATAGCAATCAGCCCCAGCATTTT,CASSSRANSNQPQHF
many,TRBJ2-7,-,TRBV3-1,TGTGCCAGCAGCCAAGATTCCTCATACGACGAGCAGTACTTC,CASSQDSSYDEQYF
-,TRBJ2-1,-,TRBV10-1,TGCGCCAGCAGTGATGGGGGCTTTGAGCAGTTCTTC,CASSDGGFEQFF
many,TRBJ2-1,-,TRBV14,TGTGCCAGCAGCCAAGTGATCGGGGATGAGCAGTTCTTC,CASSQVIGDEQFF
many,TRBJ2-5,-,TRBV11-2,TGTGCCAGCAGCTTAGCGTGGGCAGTAGAGACCCAGTACTTC,CASSLAWAVETQYF
-,TRBJ2-7,TRBD1,TRBV30,TGTGCCTGGAGTATTAGTGTCCCGGGACAGGGGTACGAGCAGTACTTC,CAWSISVPGQGYEQYF
many,TRBJ1-3,-,TRBV30,TGTGCCTGGAGTCCAACAGCTTTCTCTGGAAACACCATATATTTT,CAWSPTAFSGNTIYF
many,TRBJ1-1,-,TRBV10-3,TGTGCCATCGCTTCAGGTCAGGGGATCATGAACACTGAAGCTTTCTTT,CAIASGQGIMNTEAFF
-,TRBJ1-1,-,TRBV3-1,TGTGCCAGCAGACCGACAAGGGGCAACACTGAAGCTTTCTTT,CASRPTRGNTEAFF
many,TRBJ2-2,-,TRBV12-3/TRBV12-4,TGTGCCAGCAGTCCTCCGAGGGCAGGGGCAGCAGGGGAGCTGTTTTTT,CASSPPRAGAAGELFF
-,TRBJ2-5,-,TRBV7-8,TGTGCCAGCAGCCCAGAGGAGGTCCAGTACTTC,CASSPEEVQYF
-,TRBJ2-5,TRBD1,TRBV2,TGTGCCAGCAGTGAGACAGGGGGCGGCGAGACCCAGTACTTC,CASSETGGGETQYF
many,TRBJ2-1,-,TRBV6-5,TGTGCCAGCAGTTACGCTCAGGGGAGGTACAATGAGCAGTTCTTC,CASSYAQGRYNEQFF
-,TRBJ2-2,TRBD1,TRBV7-9,TGTGCCAGCAGACACTCGCGAGGGACAGACTACACCGGGGAGCTGTTTTTT,CASRHSRGTDYTGELFF
many,TRBJ2-1,TRBD2,TRBV7-8,TGTGCCAGCAGCTTCGGAGGGGCGGGGGGATACAATGAGCAGTTCTTC,CASSFGGAGGYNEQFF
many,TRBJ2-1,-,TRBV20-1,TGCAGTGCTACCGGGGGCACCGGCAATGAGCAGTTCTTC,CSATGGTGNEQFF
many,TRBJ2-1,TRBD1,TRBV28,TGTGCCAGCAGTTTAAAGGGACAGGGGCTCGGAGGGGGGTTCTTC,CASSLKGQGLGGGFF
few,TRBJ1-5,-,TRBV6-9,TGTGCCAGCAGTTATGAAAGCCCCTCGCGGCAGCCCCAGCATTTT,CASSYESPSRQPQHF
many,TRBJ2-5,TRBD1,TRBV28,TGTGCCACCGACGGACAGGGCGGAAAAGAGACCCAGTACTTC,CATDGQGGKETQYF
many,TRBJ1-5,-,TRBV20-1,TGCAGTGCTAGTTTTGGGGCCCGGGATCAGCCCCAGCATTTT,CSASFGARDQPQHF
many,TRBJ2-5,TRBD2,TRBV7-9,TGTGCCAGCAGCTCGCTAGCGGGGGTGTCAGAGACCCAGTACTTC,CASSSLAGVSETQYF
few,TRBJ1-6,-,TRBV7-9,TGTGCCAGCAGCTGCCCCTTTTCATTTTGGGGGGACTCCTATAATTCACCCCTCCACTTT,CASSCPFSFWGDSYNSPLHF
few,TRBJ2-2,-,TRBV19,TGTGCCAGTAGTGTGACTGTGAACACCGGGGAGCTGTTTTTT,CASSVTVNTGELFF
many,TRBJ1-5,TRBD1,TRBV6-1,TGTGCCAGCAGGGACAGGGAAGGTCAGCCCCAGCATTTT,CASRDREGQPQHF
many,TRBJ1-1,-,TRBV7-3,TGTGCCAGCAGCCCCGGACGGGGGAACACTGAAGCTTTCTTT,CASSPGRGNTEAFF
many,TRBJ2-2,TRBD2,TRBV12-3/TRBV12-4,TGTGCCAGCAGTTTAGGAGCGGGGGAGAACACCGGGGAGCTGTTTTTT,CASSLGAGENTGELFF
few,TRBJ2-2,-,TRBV19,TGTGCCAGTAGTATGGGGACGTCCGGGGAGCTGTTTTTT,CASSMGTSGELFF
many,TRBJ2-5,-,TRBV7-2,TGTGCCAGCAGCACCTGGGAGACCCAGTACTTC,CASSTWETQYF
-,TRBJ1-2,-,TRBV28,TGTGCCAGCATCACACTGGCAGTCCCCAACTATGGCTACACCTTC,CASITLAVPNYGYTF
-,TRBJ2-7,-,TRBV24-1,TGTGCCACCAGTGATTTGTCGGGGTCGGGGGAGCAGCACTTC,CATSDLSGSGEQHF
few,TRBJ1-2,-,TRBV19,TGTGCCAGTAGTAGGTTGGACAGCTATGGCTACACCTTC,CASSRLDSYGYTF
many,TRBJ2-7,-,TRBV27,TGTGCCAGCAGTTTATCGAGTGGCCAGGCTATGGAGCAGTACTTC,CASSLSSGQAMEQYF
many,TRBJ1-1,-,TRBV7-2,TGTGCCAGCAGCCCTCAGGGGCGGAACACTGAAGCTTTCTTT,CASSPQGRNTEAFF
many,TRBJ2-3,-,TRBV5-5,TGTGCCAGCAGCTTGATGACAAACTCAGATACGCAGTATTTT,CASSLMTNSDTQYF